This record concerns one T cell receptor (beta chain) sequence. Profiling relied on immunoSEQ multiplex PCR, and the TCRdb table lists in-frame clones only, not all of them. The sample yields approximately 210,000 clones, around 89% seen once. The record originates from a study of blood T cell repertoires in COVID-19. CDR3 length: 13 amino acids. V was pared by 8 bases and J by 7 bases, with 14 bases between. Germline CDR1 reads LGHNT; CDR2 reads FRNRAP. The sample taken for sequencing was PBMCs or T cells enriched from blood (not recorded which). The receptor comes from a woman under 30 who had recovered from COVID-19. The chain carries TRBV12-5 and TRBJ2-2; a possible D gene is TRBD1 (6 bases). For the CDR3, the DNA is TGTGCTAGTCACAAGGGGGTGGACGGGGAGCTGTTTTTT. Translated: CASHKGVDGELFF.